This T cell receptor (beta chain) was observed in a study of blood T cells in healthy people across ages. Study observations and caveats: In the absence of known donor CMV status, changes in expanded clonotypes were possibly confounded. Donors of long life had a larger count of naive CD4+ cells and greater diversity than aged donors.

Primers used in a second PCR of about 6 to 11 cycles were a sample-barcoded 5' primer and a J-beta primer mix. Each of the cDNA molecules was tagged by a template-switch adaptor with 12 random nucleotides. TCRdb analysed the 5' RACE reads with MiXCR anew, one entry per CDR3 protein. This table holds 600,000 to 900,000 distinct CDR3 sequences, roughly 26% found once. This clonotype was observed a few times. Its antigen is not identified. Trimming removed 6 bases at V and 7 bases at J, with 16 bases between. Germline CDR1 SNHLY, CDR2 FYNNEI. The CDR3 sequence is 14 residues long. The same sample was also studied in work on T cells of mothers and their children. That publication notes: Each donor was one of three healthy Caucasian mothers or one of their six children.

This clonotype was obtained from a boy younger than 18 in good health. V is TRBV2 and J is TRBJ2-1, with D perhaps matching TRBD1 (7 bases). Sequencing was done on a sample of blood. The CDR3, as DNA: TGTGCCAGCAGGGGGGGCAGGGGGAGTAATGAGCAGTTCTTC. Its protein is CASRGGRGSNEQFF.